The rows below give T cell receptor beta chains drawn from one sample of a study of T-cell memory formation after mild COVID-19. TCRdb recomputed calls from the 5' RACE reads with MiXCR, one row per CDR3 protein. The table has about 270,000 distinct CDR3 sequences, roughly 15% seen once; the top ten hold approximately 23%. Material for sequencing was PBMCs or a T cell subset sorted from them (not recorded which). These receptors were taken from a man aged 18-30 years who had mild COVID-19 (a few samples of this study predate the infection). Cell type and time point are not known. Each CDR3 is given with its conserved first and last residue. A D gene is named only where the DNA matches it firmly. Clone sizes are given selectively: once, few, many, or a class where the clone is expanded.

D,V,size,J,DNA,CDR3
TRBD2,TRBV4-3,-,TRBJ2-5,TGCGCCAGCAGCCAGGGAATAGCGGGGGGGCAAGAGACCCAGTACTTC,CASSQGIAGGQETQYF
-,TRBV6-5,few,TRBJ2-2,TGTGCCAGCAGTTACCTCCGGGGGGAGCTGTTTTTT,CASSYLRGELFF
TRBD2,TRBV7-9,many,TRBJ2-1,TGTGCCAGCACTGGAGGAGCGGGGTCGTACAATGAGCAGTTCTTC,CASTGGAGSYNEQFF
-,TRBV7-9,-,TRBJ2-1,TGTGCCAGCAGCTTAGTGCCAGGAGAGGGGTCCAATGAGCAGTTCTTC,CASSLVPGEGSNEQFF
-,TRBV7-2,once,TRBJ1-2,TGTGCCAGCAGTTCAGATGCTAACTATGGCTACACCTTC,CASSSDANYGYTF
-,TRBV7-3,few,TRBJ2-2,TGTGCCAGCAGCTTAACTAGCGACACCGGGGAGCTGTTTTTT,CASSLTSDTGELFF
TRBD2,TRBV5-1,few,TRBJ2-2,TGCGCCAGCAGCTTGGAGCTAGCGGTTATGAACACCGGGGAGCTGTTTTTT,CASSLELAVMNTGELFF
-,TRBV7-6,-,TRBJ2-1,TGTGCCAGCAGCTTAGCTGGCGGGGTCGATGAGCAGTTCTTC,CASSLAGGVDEQFF
-,TRBV27,few,TRBJ1-5,TGTGCCAGCAGGCCAGGGGTTGGCGATCAGCCCCAGCATTTT,CASRPGVGDQPQHF
TRBD1,TRBV9,-,TRBJ1-1,TGTGCCAGCAGCGCATGGGACAGCACTGAAGCTTTCTTT,CASSAWDSTEAFF
-,TRBV7-2,many,TRBJ1-5,TGTGCCAGCAGCTTACAGGAGAATCAGCCCCAGCATTTT,CASSLQENQPQHF
-,TRBV15,few,TRBJ2-1,TGTGCCACCAGCAGAAACAGGTGGCAGTTCTTC,CATSRNRWQFF
TRBD2,TRBV4-1,-,TRBJ2-2,TGCGCCAGCAGCCAGTTTCTGACTAGCGGGTCCGATGGCGGGGAGCTGTTTTTT,CASSQFLTSGSDGGELFF
-,TRBV5-1,many,TRBJ2-5,TGCGCCAGCAACGACAGGAAAGAGACCCAGTACTTC,CASNDRKETQYF
TRBD1,TRBV6-1,few,TRBJ2-3,TGTGCCAGCAGTGAGCTACAGGGGGCAGATACGCAGTATTTT,CASSELQGADTQYF
TRBD1,TRBV12-3/TRBV12-4,few,TRBJ1-6,TGTGCCAGCAGTTCGTGGGACAGGGGTTCCCTCCACTTT,CASSSWDRGSLHF
-,TRBV5-1,many,TRBJ2-5,TGCGCCAGCAGCTTACAGGGCGGCTACGAAGAGACCCAGTACTTC,CASSLQGGYEETQYF
-,TRBV29-1,few,TRBJ1-5,TGCAGCGAGGGGAGGGGCCGCAATCAGCCCCAGCATTTT,CSEGRGRNQPQHF
-,TRBV29-1,few,TRBJ2-5,TGCAGCGTTGATCCCCCCGGGGCAGGAATGGAGACCCAGTACTTC,CSVDPPGAGMETQYF
TRBD2,TRBV7-9,-,TRBJ2-1,TGTGCCAGCAGCCCCGGGACTAGCGGGGGGAACCTCCTTCCGAATGAGCAGTTCTTC,CASSPGTSGGNLLPNEQFF
TRBD1,TRBV5-1,many,TRBJ2-7,TGCGCCAGCAGCTTGGGACAGGGTATCCCGTACTTC,CASSLGQGIPYF
-,TRBV12-3/TRBV12-4,-,TRBJ2-4,TGTGCCAGCAGTTTGAGCGTTTTCGACATTCAGTACTTC,CASSLSVFDIQYF
TRBD1,TRBV7-2,few,TRBJ1-2,TGTGCCAGCAGCCCGCGGGACAGCCGTAACTATGGCTACACCTTC,CASSPRDSRNYGYTF
-,TRBV7-9,few,TRBJ2-1,TGTGCCAGCAGCCCCGCCCTTAAATACAGTTATGAGCAGTTCTTC,CASSPALKYSYEQFF
TRBD1,TRBV5-1,-,TRBJ2-2,TGCGCCAGCAGAGGAGTGGGACAGGACACCGGGGAGCTGTTTTTT,CASRGVGQDTGELFF
TRBD2,TRBV6-2/TRBV6-3,many,TRBJ2-5,TGTGCCAGCAGTTCGTCGGGAGGGGAAGAGACCCAGTACTTC,CASSSSGGEETQYF
-,TRBV5-1,few,TRBJ2-3,TGCGCCAGCAGCTTGCGACCGGACGTCACAGATACGCAGTATTTT,CASSLRPDVTDTQYF
-,TRBV12-3/TRBV12-4,-,TRBJ2-5,TGTGCCAGCAGTTCCTACCTAGCACGGGAGACCCAGTACTTC,CASSSYLARETQYF
TRBD1,TRBV29-1,-,TRBJ2-3,TGCAGCGTCTCGATCGGACAGGGTGTCACAGATACGCAGTATTTT,CSVSIGQGVTDTQYF